The 10 T cell receptor beta chains below all came from one sample that was sequenced in a study of blood T cell repertoires in COVID-19. Assay: immunoSEQ multiplex PCR; the TCRdb copy retains only in-frame clones and omits some. The sample has 100,000 to 150,000 clones; approximately 85% are singletons. Specimen: peripheral blood. The source of these receptors is a woman aged 80 or over with COVID-19, enrolled during active disease.

V is TRBV27 and J is TRBJ1-1; no clear D gene. Germline CDR1 MNHEY, CDR2 SMNVEV (reference sequence). The CDR3 runs to 15 residues. V gave up 6 bases and J gave up 0 bases, with 14 bases separating them. The DNA of the CDR3 is TGTGCCAGCAGGAATGCAGGCGGGGTGAACACTGAAGCTTTCTTT. Its translation: CASRNAGGVNTEAFF.

This clone was found a few times. The genes are TRBV29-1 and TRBJ1-1; D is undetermined. The CDR3 has 10 amino acids. From germline, CDR1 is SQVTM and CDR2 ANQGSEA. Trimming shortened V by 5 bases and J by 1 base, and 2 bases separated the two germline ends. CDR3 region: CSVQNTEAFF. The CDR3 nucleotides are TGCAGCGTTCAGAACACTGAAGCTTTCTTT.

V and J are TRBV6-5 and TRBJ2-3; 8 bases line up with TRBD2. Germline CDR1 and CDR2: MNHEY and SVGAGI. This CDR3 has 16 residues. Unmatched junction bases numbered 5, after V lost 2 bases and J lost 1 base. CDR3 sequence reads: CASSYGTREGTDTQYF. For the CDR3, the DNA is TGTGCCAGCAGTTACGGGACTAGAGAGGGCACAGATACGCAGTATTTT.

The rearrangement links TRBV9 to TRBJ2-7; tentatively, D is TRBD2 (5 bases). Germline assignment: CDR1 SGDLS and CDR2 YYNGEE. Trimming removed 2 bases at V and 0 bases at J, with 12 bases between. This CDR3 comprises 15 residues. The CDR3 reads CASSVGLESSYEQYF. CDR3 in DNA: TGTGCCAGCAGCGTCGGACTGGAGAGCTCCTACGAGCAGTACTTC.

This chain uses TRBV4-1 with TRBJ2-5; D is ambiguous. The CDR3 spans 13 residues. Germline values: CDR1 MGHRA, CDR2 YSYEKL. V lost 4 bases to trimming and J lost 5 bases, with 11 bases between them. The CDR3 spells CASSPEIRETQYF. The CDR3 nucleotides read TGCGCCAGCAGCCCTGAGATTCGGGAGACCCAGTACTTC.

This chain joins TRBV5-1 and TRBJ2-7, with 8 bases that match TRBD1. After removal of 4 bases from V and 0 bases from J, the junction contained 3 bases not matched to a gene. Germline values: CDR1 SGHRS, CDR2 YFSETQ. CDR3 length equals 14 residues. CDR3 region: CASSRGQGSYEQYF. The CDR3 DNA is TGCGCCAGCAGCCGTGGACAGGGCTCCTACGAGCAGTACTTC.

This clone has just one count. The gene calls are TRBV18 and TRBJ2-3, with a weak D call TRBD2 (5 bases). V gave up 3 bases and J gave up 6 bases, with 16 bases separating them. CDR1 and CDR2 from the germline V gene are KGHSH and LQKENI. The CDR3 runs to 15 residues. CDR3: CASSPRLPSRDTQYF. CDR3 DNA sequence: TGTGCCAGCTCACCTAGACTACCTTCTCGGGATACGCAGTATTTT.

The rearrangement joins TRBV19 to TRBJ1-4; 10 nucleotides line up with TRBD1. The V gene end was trimmed by 4 bases and the J gene end by 6 bases; junction bases not matched to a gene: 5. The CDR3 is made up of 15 amino acids. The germline V gene encodes CDR1 LNHDA and CDR2 SQIVND (reference sequence). The CDR3 sequence is CASSTSGTGDEKLFF. CDR3 coding DNA: TGTGCCAGTAGTACCTCCGGGACAGGGGATGAAAAACTGTTTTTT.

The rearrangement links TRBV7-2 to TRBJ2-3; 8 bases are a match to TRBD2. Trimming took 5 bases from V and 8 from J; bases not matched to a gene: 6. The CDR3 consists of 13 residues. Looked up from germline, CDR1 is SGHTA and CDR2 is FQGNSA. The CDR3 nucleotides read TGTGCCAGCAGCAAAGATAGCGGGATTACGCAGTATTTT. Residues: CASSKDSGITQYF. The variable domain in full, with the rest retrieved from reference TRBV7-2 and TRBJ2-3, is GAGVSQSPSNKVTEKGKDVELRCDPISGHTALYWYRQSLGQGLEFLIYFQGNSAPDKSGLPSDRFSAERTGGSVSTLTIQRTQQEDSAVYLCASSKDSGITQYFGPGTRLTVL.

The gene calls are TRBV5-6 and TRBJ1-1; D remains ambiguous. V shed 4 bases and J shed 2 bases, with 21 bases lying between them. Germline CDR1 and CDR2: SGHDT and YYEEEE. The CDR3 is 17 amino acids. Here the CDR3 reads CASSEKVRTVGNTEAFF. CDR3 bases: TGTGCCAGCAGCGAGAAGGTCAGGACTGTGGGTAACACTGAAGCTTTCTTT.